Below, 8 T cell receptor beta chains from the same sample are listed, as sequenced in a study of T cells in Graves' hyperthyroidism and ophthalmopathy. It was RNA transcripts that yielded the amplified TCR beta CDR3 regions. The HTBI primer set was used in a first-round RT-PCR of the TCR CDR3. MiXCR was run by TCRdb on the multiplex PCR reads, yielding one entry per CDR3 protein. The sample holds roughly 110,000 distinct CDR3 sequences; about 17% are singletons and the top ten take around two fifths. Specimen: blood. These TCRs come from a woman in her 50s with Graves' hyperthyroidism.

This clonotype was found many times. The CDR3: CSVLMTSGISGELFF. The CDR3 region has the DNA TGCAGCGTCCTCATGACTAGCGGGATCTCCGGGGAGCTGTTTTTT. The chain links TRBV29-1 to TRBJ2-2, with TRBD2 matching 11 bases. CDR3 length: 15 amino acids. Germline V gives CDR1 SQVTM, CDR2 ANQGSEA. The ends lost 6 bases at V and 6 bases at J; junction bases unmatched: 9.

The rearrangement links TRBV11-2 to TRBJ2-7, with 8 positions matching TRBD1. Unmatched junction bases numbered 10, after V lost 5 bases and J lost 4 bases. The CDR3 spans 15 residues. Germline V lookup: CDR1 SGHAT, CDR2 FQNNGV. DNA for the CDR3: TGTGCCAGCAGCCTAGTTACAGGGGGGATTTACGAGCAGTACTTC. Its translation: CASSLVTGGIYEQYF.

The table lists this clonotype with a few counts. Being one base from a much bigger clone, this may be a read error. The rearrangement links TRBV7-2 to TRBJ2-3; weak D call: TRBD2 (6 bases). Trimming took 11 bases from V and 3 from J, leaving 15 bases between them. The CDR3 is 13 residues long. The germline V gene has CDR1 SGHTA and CDR2 FQGNSA. The CDR3 nucleotides are TGTGCCGAGAGGGCCGGGAGTACAGATACGCAGTATTTT. This codes for CAERAGSTDTQYF.

This clonotype occurred many times. The chain combines TRBV20-1 with TRBJ2-3; possible D gene TRBD1, 5 bases. V was pared by 3 bases and J by 0 bases, with 13 bases between. Germline V gene data show CDR1 as DFQATT and CDR2 as SNEGSKA (reference sequence). This CDR3 spans 15 amino acids. CDR3 nucleotide sequence: TGCAGTGCTAGTTCCACAGGTTCTAGCACAGATACGCAGTATTTT. This sequence encodes CSASSTGSSTDTQYF.

This rearrangement joins TRBV19 to TRBJ2-5; D not resolved. Germline assignment: CDR1 LNHDA and CDR2 SQIVND (reference sequence). Trimming removed 3 bases at V and 5 bases at J, with 7 bases between. The CDR3 spans 12 residues. The CDR3 DNA is TGTGCCAGTAGTATGATAGGGGAGACCCAGTACTTC. Its protein is CASSMIGETQYF. Based on the CDR3 plus reference TRBV19 and TRBJ2-5, the full variable domain is DGGITQSPKYLFRKEGQNVTLSCEQNLNHDAMYWYRQDPGQGLRLIYYSQIVNDFQKGDIAEGYSVSREKKESFPLTVTSAQKNPTAFYLCASSMIGETQYFGPGTRLLVL.

This chain connects TRBV28 to TRBJ2-1; 10 bases are shared with TRBD2. V shed 4 bases, J shed 4 bases, and the junction held 4 bases outside the gene matches. Germline V gene lookup returns CDR1 MDHEN and CDR2 SYDVKM. This CDR3 contains 15 residues. CDR3 coding DNA: TGTGCCAGCAGTTATACTAGCGGGGTTTACAATGAGCAGTTCTTC. It yields the protein CASSYTSGVYNEQFF.

In this sample, this clonotype turned up many times. The chain links TRBV12-3 or TRBV12-4 to TRBJ2-3; D may be TRBD2 (6 bases). The length of the CDR3 is 15 residues. Trimming took off 5 bases at V and 4 bases at J, with 16 bases between the two ends. The CDR3 region is CASSPATRLADTQYF. In DNA, the CDR3 is TGTGCCAGCAGTCCAGCGACTAGATTAGCAGATACGCAGTATTTT.

This clonotype was recorded many times. The chain employs TRBV28 and TRBJ2-1, with TRBD2 identical over 9 bases. Looked up from germline, CDR1 is MDHEN and CDR2 is SYDVKM. CDR3 length: 13 residues. The J segment lost 4 bases and the V segment lost 8 bases, leaving 3 bases of the junction unmatched. CDR3 loop: CASGTSKYNEQFF. The CDR3 DNA is TGTGCCAGCGGGACTAGCAAATACAATGAGCAGTTCTTC.